A selection of T cell receptor beta chains follows, all from one sample in a study of cytomegalovirus exposure and HLA in healthy donors. The protocol was immunoSEQ multiplex PCR, while the TCRdb copy is restricted to in-frame clones and leaves out a portion. The table lists more than 100,000 clones, roughly 78% of them singletons. The sequenced sample was PBMCs. Receptors were obtained from a woman in her twenties or thirties in good health and CMV-seropositive. CDR3s include the opening cysteine and the closing phenylalanine or tryptophan. A D gene is named only where the DNA matches it firmly. Clone size appears in some rows only: once, few, many, or a class for an expanded clone.

j_gene,v_gene,d_gene,abundance,CDR3aa,CDR3nt
TRBJ2-5,TRBV7-2,TRBD1,.,CASSLQGARGHVGTQYF,TGTGCCAGCAGCTTACAGGGGGCGAGGGGCCATGTTGGGACCCAGTACTTC
TRBJ1-1,TRBV14,TRBD1,once,CASSQWAGGRGNTEAFF,TGTGCCAGCAGCCAATGGGCAGGGGGAAGGGGGAACACTGAAGCTTTCTTT
TRBJ2-6,TRBV5-1,.,once,CASSSALLASGANVLTF,TGCGCCAGCAGCTCGGCGTTGTTAGCCTCTGGGGCCAACGTCCTGACTTTC
TRBJ2-1,TRBV5-1,TRBD2,.,CASSTSGGPNEQFF,TGCGCCAGCAGCACTAGCGGGGGGCCCAATGAGCAGTTCTTC
TRBJ2-1,TRBV29-1,.,.,CSVKLMRSYNEQFF,TGCAGCGTTAAACTGATGCGCTCCTACAATGAGCAGTTCTTC
TRBJ2-5,TRBV19,TRBD1,.,CASSNDRGYETQYF,TGTGCCAGTAGTAACGACAGGGGCTACGAGACCCAGTACTTC
TRBJ2-2,TRBV7-2,.,.,CASNHPDRTNTGELFF,TGTGCCAGCAACCATCCTGACAGAACGAACACCGGGGAGCTGTTTTTT
TRBJ2-5,TRBV2,TRBD1,once,CASNRQGSQETQYF,TGTGCCAGCAATAGACAGGGGAGCCAAGAGACCCAGTACTTC
TRBJ2-5,TRBV11-2,TRBD2,few,CASSILLAGGQETQYF,TGTGCCAGCAGCATCCTACTAGCGGGGGGGCAAGAGACCCAGTACTTC
TRBJ2-7,TRBV29-1,.,.,CSAYKNYEQYF,TGCAGCGCTTACAAGAACTACGAGCAGTACTTC
TRBJ2-7,TRBV4-1,TRBD2,.,CASSQEWLAGYLYEQYF,TGCGCCAGCAGCCAAGAGTGGCTAGCGGGTTACCTCTACGAGCAGTACTTC
TRBJ1-6,TRBV7-3,.,once,CASSSSRGERWGSPLHF,TGTGCCAGCAGCTCCTCGCGCGGGGAAAGATGGGGTTCACCCCTCCACTTT
TRBJ1-5,TRBV7-9,.,.,CSSSSPLWGGNQPQHF,TGTTCCAGCAGCTCACCCCTATGGGGGGGCAATCAGCCCCAGCATTTT
TRBJ2-5,TRBV7-2,.,.,CASSKGLASETQYF,TGTGCCAGCAGCAAAGGGCTAGCGTCAGAGACCCAGTACTTC
TRBJ2-1,TRBV6-6,TRBD1,.,CASTPGGQGPYNEQFF,TGTGCCAGCACCCCGGGAGGACAGGGGCCTTACAATGAGCAGTTCTTC
TRBJ2-3,TRBV7-2,.,.,CASSPGTFSTDTQYF,TGTGCCAGCAGCCCCGGGACTTTTAGCACAGATACGCAGTATTTT
TRBJ2-1,TRBV19,TRBD1,.,CASSIDAGGTGYANEQFF,TGTGCCAGTAGTATAGACGCTGGAGGGACAGGGTATGCCAATGAGCAGTTCTTC
TRBJ1-1,TRBV5-1,TRBD1,.,CASSLPGQIDTEAFF,TGCGCCAGCAGCTTACCGGGACAGATCGACACTGAAGCTTTCTTT
TRBJ2-2,TRBV19,.,.,CASSRLGDTGELFF,TGTGCCAGTAGTCGTTTGGGCGACACCGGGGAGCTGTTTTTT
TRBJ2-5,TRBV5-4,TRBD2,.,CASSGLAGTQYF,TGTGCCAGCTCCGGACTAGCGGGGACCCAGTACTTC
TRBJ2-6,TRBV5-1,.,.,CASSPGQTHSGANVLTF,TGCGCCAGCAGCCCCGGACAGACCCACTCGGGGGCCAACGTCCTGACTTTC
TRBJ1-5,TRBV6-1,TRBD1,.,CATDRDRGEMGPQHF,TGTGCCACTGACCGGGACAGGGGGGAAATGGGGCCCCAGCATTTT
TRBJ1-2,TRBV5-4,.,.,CASSLERRANYGYTF,TGTGCCAGCAGCTTGGAGCGTCGAGCCAACTATGGCTACACCTTC
TRBJ1-2,TRBV4-3,TRBD1,.,CASSPGDRGDYGYTF,TGCGCCAGCAGCCCGGGGGACAGGGGTGACTATGGCTACACCTTC
TRBJ1-6,TRBV7-9,.,.,CASSHNRVNSPLHF,TGTGCCAGCAGCCATAACAGGGTGAATTCACCCCTCCACTTT
TRBJ2-7,TRBV4-2,TRBD1,.,CASSHIAGTASYEQYF,TGTGCCAGCAGCCACATCGCCGGGACAGCCTCCTACGAGCAGTACTTC
TRBJ2-5,TRBV7-9,.,.,CASSLGAGWEETQYF,TGTGCCAGCAGCTTAGGGGCAGGGTGGGAAGAGACCCAGTACTTC
TRBJ2-3,TRBV5-4,TRBD2,.,CASSLLAGGPADTQYF,TGTGCCAGCAGCTTACTAGCGGGGGGGCCGGCAGATACGCAGTATTTT
TRBJ2-7,TRBV6-1,TRBD1,.,CASSEASGQVQGEQYF,TGTGCCAGCAGTGAAGCTTCGGGACAGGTCCAAGGGGAGCAGTACTTC
TRBJ2-3,TRBV28,TRBD2,.,CASSSPLAGGTDTQYF,TGTGCCAGCAGTTCCCCCCTAGCGGGGGGGACAGATACGCAGTATTTT